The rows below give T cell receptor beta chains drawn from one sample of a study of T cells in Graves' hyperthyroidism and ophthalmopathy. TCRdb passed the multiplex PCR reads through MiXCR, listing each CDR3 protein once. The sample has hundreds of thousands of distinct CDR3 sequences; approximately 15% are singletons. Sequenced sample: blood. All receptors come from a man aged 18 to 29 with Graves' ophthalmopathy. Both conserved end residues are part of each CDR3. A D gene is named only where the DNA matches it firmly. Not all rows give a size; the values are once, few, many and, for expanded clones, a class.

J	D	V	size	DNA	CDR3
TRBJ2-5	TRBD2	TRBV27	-	TGTGCCAGCAGTTCTGGGACTAGCGGGAGCCTATACCAAGAGACCCAGTACTTC	CASSSGTSGSLYQETQYF
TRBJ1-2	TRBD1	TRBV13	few	TGTGCCAGCAGCCGTGTCCCGGACAGGGGGCTAGATGGCTACACCTTC	CASSRVPDRGLDGYTF
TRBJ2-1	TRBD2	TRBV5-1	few	TGCGCCAGCAGCCCCCGGACTAGCGGGAGCTATGAGCAGTTCTTC	CASSPRTSGSYEQFF
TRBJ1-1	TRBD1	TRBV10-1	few	TGCGCCAGCAGCGCTTCGACAGGGGGGAACACTGAAGCTTTCTTT	CASSASTGGNTEAFF
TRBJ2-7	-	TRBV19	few	TGTGCCAGTAGTAACAGGGCTAACGACGAGCAGTACTTC	CASSNRANDEQYF
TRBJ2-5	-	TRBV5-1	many	TGCGCCAGCAGCTTGTTGGAGCAAGAGACCCAGTACTTC	CASSLLEQETQYF
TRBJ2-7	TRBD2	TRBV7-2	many	TGTGCCAGCAGCTTAGTAGGAGCGGGGGGTGGGCTCTACGAGCAGTACTTC	CASSLVGAGGGLYEQYF
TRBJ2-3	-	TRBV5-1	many	TGCGCCAGCAGCTTGAGATCAGGGGGGAGCACAGATACGCAGTATTTT	CASSLRSGGSTDTQYF
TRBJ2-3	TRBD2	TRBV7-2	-	TGTGCCAGCAGCTTAGGGTCTAGCGGGGGGGGTTTGGGTACGCAGTATTTT	CASSLGSSGGGLGTQYF
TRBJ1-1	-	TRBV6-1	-	TGTGCCAGCAGTAGCCTTGACCCAGGATCTGGAGCTTTCTTT	CASSSLDPGSGAFF
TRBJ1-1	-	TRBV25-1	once	TGTGCCAGCAAAGAGACTAGGAGCACTGAAGCTTTCTTT	CASKETRSTEAFF
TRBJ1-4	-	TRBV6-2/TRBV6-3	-	TGTGCCACCAGCTCCCTTAATGAAAAACTGTTTTTT	CATSSLNEKLFF